The T cell receptor (beta chain) described here comes from a study of blood T cell repertoires in COVID-19 (dated by TCRdb to between 2020 and 2021). In the study overall: Collaborator samples came from the United States, Italy and Spain and covered acute and convalescent phases of COVID-19. The prospective study material was composed of cDNA or gDNA derived from T cells, B-cell-depleted T cells, or PBMCs. The dataset comprised deeply sampled blood TCRbeta repertoires from subjects exposed to, actively infected with, or recovered from COVID-19. The repertoires were released in a freely available public database intended as a resource for research on the immune response to SARS-CoV-2. Samples came from the ongoing ImmuneRACE study (first 160 participants) plus 1,254 subjects from 6 global collaborators. A de-identified subject ID, COVID-19 status, age in years and sex were almost always included in the sample metadata. HLA class I and class II types, where available, came from metadata supplied by the sample provider rather than from assay-based typing. Study-level results and caveats: The quantity of clinical and demographic metadata differed by source and by participant and was supplied without curation.

The CDR3 holds 14 amino acids from the cysteine to the phenylalanine. Left in the record is the CDR3 DNA by itself, 42 bases read in frame from the first base. Relative to germline, V is 5 bases shorter and J is 7 bases shorter, with 15 bases between their ends. CDR1 and CDR2, per the germline V gene, are MDHEN and SYDVKM. Whole blood was collected in K2EDTA tubes by collaborating institutions according to the institutions' own protocols. For TCRbeta analysis, collaborators shipped samples as frozen whole blood, isolated PBMCs, or DNA extracted from either of those sample types. TCRbeta CDR3 regions were amplified from genomic DNA by means of the immunoSEQ Assay, a bias-controlled multiplex PCR. For the original study's pipeline: The number of nucleated cells in each sample was estimated from the amplification of reference gene primers within the assay. Sequence reads were collapsed and filtered to measure the absolute abundance of every unique TCRbeta CDR3 rearrangement. For each sample, productive Simpson clonality was calculated by taking the square root of Simpson's diversity index across productive rearrangements. In its TCRdb copy, this immuneACCESS table keeps in-frame sequences only and misses some clones. Where compared with another copy, unresolved V genes explain less than half of these, and the others have no known cause. The DNA gave D and trimming, while V, J and clone size come from that table. The sample records roughly 230,000 clones, around 80% of which are singletons. Jointly, the top ten make up roughly 5.5% of the sample.

Of note for this clone: The target of this receptor is not known. It has no much larger one-base neighbor in the sample; base qualities were not kept.

The V and J genes are TRBV28 and TRBJ1-5; the D gene cannot be resolved reliably. Specimen: peripheral blood. This TCR was recovered from a human donor in a cohort sampled during active COVID-19. The CDR3 region has the sequence CASSGEGSGQPQHF. The sequenced DNA: TGTGCCAGCAGTGGGGAGGGTTCAGGCCAGCCCCAGCATTTT.